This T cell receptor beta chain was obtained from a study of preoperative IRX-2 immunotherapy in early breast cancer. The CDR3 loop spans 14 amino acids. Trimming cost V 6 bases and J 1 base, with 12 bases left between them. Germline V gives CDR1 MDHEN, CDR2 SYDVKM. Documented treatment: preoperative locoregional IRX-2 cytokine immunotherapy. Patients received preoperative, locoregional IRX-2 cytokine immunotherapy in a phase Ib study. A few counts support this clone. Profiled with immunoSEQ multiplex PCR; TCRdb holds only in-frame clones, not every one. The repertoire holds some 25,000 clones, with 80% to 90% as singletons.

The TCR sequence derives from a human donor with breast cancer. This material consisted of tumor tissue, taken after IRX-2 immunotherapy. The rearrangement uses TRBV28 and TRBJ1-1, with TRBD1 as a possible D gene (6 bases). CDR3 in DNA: TGTGCCAGCAGACCCGGGACAACGAACACTGAAGCTTTCTTT. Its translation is CASRPGTTNTEAFF.